This passage covers 31 T cell receptor beta chains from one sample sequenced in a study of CD8 T cells in ankylosing spondylitis. These receptors are not linked to any known antigen. From the 5' RACE reads, TCRdb called clonotypes with MiXCR, one entry per CDR3 protein. The sample has a few hundred thousand distinct CDR3 sequences; 15% to 20% are singletons. Whole-study results and caveats: For ankylosing spondylitis blood, a TCR beta motif of several highly homologous variants appeared characteristic.

Sequencing used blood, either unsorted or a sorted T cell fraction (not recorded which). All receptors come from a male donor with ankylosing spondylitis.

This clonotype appeared many times. The chain recombines TRBV29-1 with TRBJ1-2; possibly TRBD1 for D (6 bases). The CDR3 spans 12 residues. Germline V gives CDR1 SQVTM, CDR2 ANQGSEA. Between the trimmed V and J ends, which lost 4 bases and 6 bases, there was a span of 12 bases. The CDR3 loop reads CSVADTGNGYTF. The CDR3 coding sequence is TGCAGCGTTGCGGACACAGGGAATGGCTACACCTTC. Using reference TRBV29-1 and TRBJ1-2 for the parts outside the CDR3, the full variable domain is SAVISQKPSRDICQRGTSLTIQCQVDSQVTMMFWYRQQPGQSLTLIATANQGSEATYESGFVIDKFPISRPNLTFSTLTVSNMSPEDSSIYLCSVADTGNGYTFGSGTRLTVV.

The sample holds many counts of this clonotype. The genes are TRBV5-1 and TRBJ2-2; no definite D call. Germline-derived CDR1 and CDR2 are SGHRS and YFSETQ. The CDR3 is 13 residues long. V was trimmed by 0 bases and J by 6 bases, leaving 6 bases between them. CDR3 DNA: TGCGCCAGCAGCTTGGTGGTCGCCGGGGAGCTGTTTTTT. This gives the protein CASSLVVAGELFF.

This clonotype was counted only a few times. The CDR3 spells CASSLESQGPEAFF. In DNA, the CDR3 is TGTGCCAGCAGCTTAGAATCCCAAGGACCTGAAGCTTTCTTT. The rearrangement links TRBV7-2 to TRBJ1-1; D unresolved. Looked up from germline, CDR1 is SGHTA and CDR2 is FQGNSA. The ends were cut back, 1 base at V and 6 bases at J, with 12 bases in the middle. CDR3 length equals 14 residues.

This chain links TRBV2 with TRBJ2-5, with unresolved D. Trimming took 0 bases from V and 7 from J, leaving 6 bases between them. CDR1 and CDR2 (germline): SNHLY, FYNNEI. The CDR3 is 12 residues long. The DNA for the CDR3 is TGTGCCAGCAGTGAAGCGGCTCGGACCCAGTACTTC. It yields the protein CASSEAARTQYF.

The J gene is TRBJ1-6, the V gene TRBV11-2; a possible D gene is TRBD1 (5 bases). V lost 2 bases and J lost 9, with 11 bases in between. The CDR3 sequence is 14 residues long. The V gene's germline CDR1 is SGHAT and CDR2 FQNNGV. In DNA form, the CDR3 reads TGTGCCAGCAGCTTATCCCAGGGCGGTTCACCCCTCCACTTT. Protein product: CASSLSQGGSPLHF.

This clonotype was found many times. V usage is TRBV12-3 or TRBV12-4 and J usage is TRBJ2-3; possibly TRBD2 for D (5 bases). The V end was cut by 2 bases, the J end by 4 bases, with 19 bases between. The CDR3 length is 17 residues. Here the CDR3 reads CASSLKVASRTPDTQYF. DNA of the CDR3: TGTGCCAGCAGTTTAAAGGTGGCTAGCCGAACACCAGATACGCAGTATTTT.

This sequence joins TRBV9 and TRBJ2-7; D tentatively reads TRBD1 or TRBD2 (5 bases each). The germline V and J ends were trimmed by 4 bases and 4 bases, with 15 bases remaining between them. The germline V gene encodes CDR1 SGDLS and CDR2 YYNGEE. This CDR3 is 14 amino acids long. In nucleotides, the CDR3 is TGTGCCAGCAGCCCGAGCGAGGGGACGTACGAGCAGTACTTC. Translating gives CASSPSEGTYEQYF. Filled out from reference TRBV9 and TRBJ2-7, the complete variable domain reads DSGVTQTPKHLITATGQRVTLRCSPRSGDLSVYWYQQSLDQGLQFLIQYYNGEERAKGNILERFSAQQFPDLHSELNLSSLELGDSALYFCASSPSEGTYEQYFGPGTRLTVT.

The chain uses TRBV20-1 and TRBJ2-3; the D is unclear. Germline V gene lookup returns CDR1 DFQATT and CDR2 SNEGSKA (reference sequence). The CDR3 is 13 amino acids. V lost 3 bases, J lost 0 bases, and 7 bases lay in between. The CDR3 sequence is CSARSASTDTQYF. CDR3 sequence (DNA): TGCAGTGCTAGGTCAGCTAGCACAGATACGCAGTATTTT.

The table lists this clonotype with a few counts. This chain connects TRBV12-3 or TRBV12-4 to TRBJ1-2, with TRBD1 matching 7 bases. With V trimmed by 6 bases and J by 7 bases, 14 bases remained unmatched. This CDR3 has 15 amino acids. CDR3 sequence: CASSIEGALGGGYTF. DNA of the CDR3: TGTGCCAGCAGCATCGAGGGGGCCTTGGGTGGTGGCTACACCTTC.

This clonotype turned up a few times. This chain uses TRBV7-2 with TRBJ1-2; D is possibly TRBD1 (6 bases). This CDR3 comprises 12 residues. V was pared by 7 bases and J by 6 bases, with 12 bases between. Germline values: CDR1 SGHTA, CDR2 FQGNSA. The chain's CDR3 is CASKGGGDGYTF. DNA for the CDR3: TGTGCCAGCAAAGGAGGGGGGGATGGCTACACCTTC.

This clonotype showed up just a few times. The chain recombines TRBV6-6 with TRBJ2-5; D gene uncertain. V gave up 2 bases and J gave up 5 bases, with 6 bases separating them. The CDR3 extends over 12 amino acids. Germline CDR1 is MNHNY and CDR2 is SVGAGI (reference sequence). CDR3 in DNA: TGTGCCAGCAGTTACCCTCGGGAGACCCAGTACTTC. Protein product: CASSYPRETQYF.

V usage is TRBV12-3 or TRBV12-4 and J usage is TRBJ2-7; possible D gene TRBD2, 6 bases. V was cut by 3 bases and J by 7 bases, with 10 bases left in between. The CDR3 is 12 amino acids. In nucleotides, the CDR3 is TGTGCCAGCAGTTTGGGGGGAGCGGAGCAGTACTTC. This sequence encodes CASSLGGAEQYF.

This clonotype was detected only a few times. This sequence joins TRBV27 and TRBJ1-5; weak D call: TRBD1 (5 bases). With 5 bases removed from V and 1 base from J, the gap between germline ends came to 15 bases. The germline gives CDR1 MNHEY, CDR2 SMNVEV (reference sequence). The CDR3 contains 16 residues. CDR3 loop: CASSARGGTSNQPQHF. CDR3 DNA: TGTGCCAGCAGTGCGCGGGGGGGAACGAGCAATCAGCCCCAGCATTTT.

The chain links TRBV4-3 to TRBJ1-3, with no clear D. V lost 1 base and J lost 0, with 7 bases in between. Germline V gene sequence: CDR1 LGHNA, CDR2 YSLEER. The CDR3 has 15 amino acids. CDR3 in DNA: TGCGCCAGCAGCCAAGTGGCAAGCTCTGGAAACACCATATATTTT. Its protein product is CASSQVASSGNTIYF.

CDR3 protein: CASLQGGSAGELFF. CDR3 in DNA: TGTGCCAGCCTTCAGGGAGGGTCCGCCGGGGAGCTGTTTTTT. The chain carries TRBV6-2 or TRBV6-3 and TRBJ2-2, with 7 positions matching TRBD2. The CDR3 covers 14 residues. The V and J ends lost 8 bases and 6 bases, in that order; junction bases with no gene match: 9. The germline V gene has CDR1 MNHEY and CDR2 SVGEGT.

The genes are TRBV30 and TRBJ1-2; D gene unclear. The CDR3 is 14 residues long. The germline CDR1 and CDR2 sequences are GTSNPN and SVGIG (reference sequence). V lost 4 bases and J 4 bases, leaving 16 bases between the germline ends. CDR3 bases: TGTGCCTGGAAGCGGGAGGTAGAAGGCTATGGCTACACCTTC. Amino acids: CAWKREVEGYGYTF.

The chain joins TRBV6-5 to TRBJ2-7, with D perhaps TRBD1 (6 bases). CDR1 and CDR2 from the germline V gene are MNHEY and SVGAGI. The CDR3 contains 14 residues. V shed 3 bases and J shed 2 bases, with 11 bases lying between them. CDR3 nucleotide sequence: TGTGCCAGCAGTTATAGGGGGATGACCTACGAGCAGTACTTC. It specifies CASSYRGMTYEQYF.

This clonotype came up a few times. DNA for the CDR3: TGCGCCAGCAGACCCGGGACGGCCGGGTCCTACGAGCAGTACTTC. Encoded protein: CASRPGTAGSYEQYF. V and J are TRBV10-2 and TRBJ2-7; D is perhaps TRBD1 or TRBD2 (5 bases each). Between the trimmed V and J ends, which lost 6 bases and 1 base, there was a span of 16 bases. The length of the CDR3 is 15 residues. Germline assignment: CDR1 WSHSY and CDR2 SAAADI.

This clonotype was found a few times. This chain links TRBV3-1 with TRBJ2-1; 12 bases agree with TRBD2. This CDR3 region has 16 residues. Per germline, CDR1 LGHDT and CDR2 YNNKEL (reference sequence). With V trimmed by 4 bases and J by 5 bases, 6 bases remained unmatched. CDR3: CASSLTTSGGNNEQFF. Written as DNA, the CDR3 is TGTGCCAGCAGCCTCACGACTAGCGGGGGAAACAATGAGCAGTTCTTC.

There are a few counts of this clonotype. This chain joins TRBV28 and TRBJ2-2; TRBD1 is a possible D gene (6 bases). This CDR3 is built from 16 residues. Germline V gives CDR1 MDHEN, CDR2 SYDVKM. The V and J ends lost 6 bases and 5 bases respectively, with 19 bases between them. The CDR3 coding sequence is TGTGCCAGCAGCCCCCCCTTGACAGGTTGGACCGGGGAGCTGTTTTTT. Translation gives CASSPPLTGWTGELFF.

The chain uses TRBV7-9 and TRBJ2-7; 8 nucleotides align to TRBD2. V was clipped by 5 bases and J by 3 bases; unmatched bases: 9. The CDR3 contains 15 residues. Looked up from germline, CDR1 is SEHNR and CDR2 is FQNEAQ (reference sequence). DNA of the CDR3: TGTGCCAGCAGCATCCGGAGCGGGGGACTCTACGAGCAGTACTTC. Its translation: CASSIRSGGLYEQYF.

The rearrangement joins TRBV20-1 to TRBJ2-5; D may be TRBD2 (6 bases). There are 13 residues in the CDR3. The germline gives CDR1 DFQATT, CDR2 SNEGSKA (reference sequence). Trimming stripped 3 bases from V and 5 bases from J, with 13 bases between. CDR3 protein: CSASPPRGETQYF. CDR3 coding DNA: TGCAGTGCTAGTCCCCCCCGGGGGGAGACCCAGTACTTC.

This clonotype turned up a few times. The rearrangement links TRBV6-1 to TRBJ2-1; D uncertain. V lost 6 bases, J lost 0 bases, and 6 bases lay in between. CDR3 length equals 13 residues. Germline V lookup: CDR1 MNHNS, CDR2 SASEGT. CDR3 amino acids: CASRADSYNEQFF. The DNA for the CDR3 is TGTGCCAGCAGGGCTGACTCCTACAATGAGCAGTTCTTC.

The rearrangement joins TRBV15 to TRBJ1-5; D not resolved. The V end lost 5 bases, the J end lost 0 bases, and 8 bases lay between the germline ends. The germline V gene encodes CDR1 LNHNV and CDR2 YYDKDF (reference sequence). CDR3 size: 14 residues. The CDR3 region has the DNA TGTGCCACCAGCGTAGGCTATAGCAATCAGCCCCAGCATTTT. The encoded protein is CATSVGYSNQPQHF. The full variable domain, rest sourced from reference TRBV15 and TRBJ1-5, is DAMVIQNPRYQVTQFGKPVTLSCSQTLNHNVMYWYQQKSSQAPKLLFHYYDKDFNNEADTPDNFQSRRPNTSFCFLDIRSPGLGDTAMYLCATSVGYSNQPQHFGDGTRLSIL.

Written as DNA, the CDR3 is TGTGCCACCAGCAGTGCAACGGGACAGTTTAGCAATCAGCCCCAGCATTTT. Protein sequence: CATSSATGQFSNQPQHF. V usage is TRBV15 and J usage is TRBJ1-5; 7 bases line up with TRBD1. V was clipped by 3 bases and J by 0 bases; unmatched bases: 8. Germline CDR1 LNHNV, CDR2 YYDKDF (reference sequence). The CDR3 consists of 17 residues.

The genes are TRBV20-1 and TRBJ1-6; 8 bases are shared with TRBD1. The V and J ends lost 4 bases and 5 bases, in that order; junction bases with no gene match: 7. The CDR3 extends over 15 amino acids. In germline, CDR1 is DFQATT, CDR2 SNEGSKA (reference sequence). The CDR3 nucleotides read TGCAGTGCTACAGGACAGGGAGGTCATAATTCACCCCTCCACTTT. Its translation: CSATGQGGHNSPLHF.

The rearrangement links TRBV12-3 or TRBV12-4 to TRBJ2-2; D may be TRBD2 (7 bases). The CDR3 has 14 residues. Trimming cost V 3 bases and J 3 bases, with 8 bases left between them. The CDR3 nucleotides are TGTGCCAGCAGTTTGGGGGGGCACACCGGGGAGCTGTTTTTT. This sequence encodes CASSLGGHTGELFF.

This clonotype was counted only a few times. This sequence joins TRBV12-3 or TRBV12-4 and TRBJ1-5; no definite D call. The V end lost 4 bases, the J end lost 4 bases, and 14 bases lay between the germline ends. This CDR3 region has 15 residues. CDR3: CASSSWGGGNQPQHF. DNA of the CDR3: TGTGCCAGCAGTTCATGGGGTGGCGGGAATCAGCCCCAGCATTTT.

A few counts support this clonotype. The V call is TRBV29-1, the J call TRBJ2-4; 10 positions agree with TRBD1. Trimming removed 4 bases from V and 8 bases from J; junction bases left unmatched: 5. Germline V gene sequence: CDR1 SQVTM, CDR2 ANQGSEA. The CDR3 has 13 amino acids. CDR3 nucleotides: TGCAGCGTTGGCGGACAGGGGGAAGACATTCAGTACTTC. This encodes CSVGGQGEDIQYF.

This clonotype was seen a handful of times. The V gene is TRBV5-1, the J gene TRBJ1-1; D uncertain. There are 13 residues in the CDR3. V shed 5 bases and J shed 5 bases, with 13 bases lying between them. CDR1 and CDR2 from the germline V gene are SGHRS and YFSETQ. CDR3 coding DNA: TGCGCCAGCAGTCCCGGACGGGTAACTGAAGCTTTCTTT. Translated: CASSPGRVTEAFF.

This clonotype was counted only a few times. The rearrangement links TRBV14 to TRBJ2-3; tentative D call: TRBD2 (6 bases). V lost 2 bases, J lost 4 bases, and 13 bases lay in between. CDR1 SGHDN and CDR2 FVKESK come from the germline V gene. The CDR3 length is 15 residues. DNA of the CDR3: TGTGCCAGCAGCCAACTTAGCGGAGTTCCAGATACGCAGTATTTT. Amino acid sequence: CASSQLSGVPDTQYF.